This T cell receptor (beta chain) originates from a study of chemoradiotherapy in HPV16-positive cancers. General study results and limits: For HPV16-positive patients, expanding HPV-responsive T cells associated with longer recurrence-free survival.

About this clone: Its antigen is unidentified.

The V end lost 2 bases, the J end lost 6 bases, and 19 bases lay between the germline ends. The CDR3 is made up of 16 amino acids. Germline CDR1 KGHSH, CDR2 LQKENI. Assay used: immunoSEQ multiplex PCR; TCRdb lists only in-frame clones, some missing. The table shows 6,500 to 8,500 clones, with roughly 87% occurring only once. Source: blood, taken from a patient who underwent chemoradiotherapy. This sequence joins TRBV18 and TRBJ1-2, with a possible D match to TRBD1 (5 bases). This TCR was sampled from a human donor with HPV-associated anogenital cancer. CDR3: CASSPVEGQYGNGYTF. In nucleotides, the CDR3 is TGTGCCAGCTCACCAGTCGAGGGGCAGTATGGTAATGGCTACACCTTC.